A single sample is the source of the 22 T cell receptor beta chains below, sequenced in a study of early T cells in non-severe SARS-CoV-2 infection. Each CDR3 protein gets one entry after TCRdb re-called the 5' RACE reads with MiXCR. The sample includes 60,000 to 70,000 distinct CDR3 sequences, over 4% of them seen just once. The sample taken for sequencing was whole blood. These receptors all come from an adult who was a healthcare worker with PCR-confirmed SARS-CoV-2 infection or an uninfected control (not recorded which).

This clonotype showed up many times. The V call is TRBV5-1, the J call TRBJ2-2; 10 nucleotides agree with TRBD1. Germline CDR1 reads SGHRS; CDR2 reads YFSETQ. The CDR3 extends over 15 amino acids. V lost 5 bases, J lost 3 bases, and 4 bases stayed unmatched. CDR3 sequence reads: CASRRGTGDTGELFF. For the CDR3, the DNA is TGCGCCAGCAGAAGGGGGACAGGGGACACCGGGGAGCTGTTTTTT.

The V gene is TRBV6-5, the J gene TRBJ1-3; D is unresolved. Germline CDR1 is MNHEY and CDR2 is SVGAGI. The CDR3 is made up of 15 amino acids. The V end lost 6 bases, the J end lost 2 bases, and 14 bases lay between the germline ends. CDR3 in amino acids: CASRPLISTGNTIYF. CDR3 sequence (DNA): TGTGCCAGCAGACCTCTGATCAGTACTGGAAACACCATATATTTT.

The gene calls are TRBV25-1 and TRBJ2-1, with unresolved D. The CDR3 runs 13 residues. Trimming pared 8 bases from V and 0 bases from J, leaving 8 bases between. CDR1 MGHDK and CDR2 SYGVNS come from the germline V gene. CDR3 coding DNA: TGTGCCAGCCGCTCTAGCTCCTACAATGAGCAGTTCTTC. It codes for CASRSSSYNEQFF.

This clonotype was observed a few times. The rearrangement uses TRBV12-3 or TRBV12-4 and TRBJ2-3; 10 bases agree with TRBD2. The CDR3 spans 17 residues. V lost 2 bases and J lost 3; bases outside the gene matches: 8. The CDR3 sequence is CASSLLSGRALTDTQYF. The CDR3 nucleotides read TGTGCCAGCAGTTTATTAAGCGGGAGGGCCTTAACAGATACGCAGTATTTT.

This clonotype was counted ten times or more. The chain recombines TRBV27 with TRBJ1-6; D remains ambiguous. CDR1 is MNHEY and CDR2 is SMNVEV in the germline V gene (reference sequence). Trimming took 2 bases from V and 9 from J, leaving 17 bases between them. The CDR3 runs 16 residues. This CDR3 is CASSLTGGTRLSPLHF. CDR3 sequence (DNA): TGTGCCAGCAGTTTAACGGGCGGAACGAGGCTTTCACCCCTCCACTTT.

V usage is TRBV9 and J usage is TRBJ2-1; D not resolved. Germline CDR1 is SGDLS and CDR2 is YYNGEE. V lost 0 bases and J 0 bases, leaving 10 bases between the germline ends. The CDR3 spans 16 residues. CDR3 DNA: TGTGCCAGCAGCGTAGCCGGGTTAAGCTCCTACAATGAGCAGTTCTTC. This gives the protein CASSVAGLSSYNEQFF.

This clonotype was detected many times. The chain has TRBV27 and TRBJ1-5; perhaps TRBD1 as D (6 bases). V dropped 6 bases and J dropped 7 bases, with 16 bases sitting between them. Germline V gene lookup returns CDR1 MNHEY and CDR2 SMNVEV (reference sequence). There are 14 residues in the CDR3. The DNA for the CDR3 is TGTGCCAGCAGGGTCAGGGGTGAAGGGCAGCCCCAGCATTTT. Encoded protein: CASRVRGEGQPQHF.

The chain combines TRBV11-3 with TRBJ2-3; TRBD2 matches 11 bases. V shed 5 bases and J 2 bases; nucleotides not matched to a gene: 6. This CDR3 contains 16 residues. Germline V gives CDR1 SGHNT, CDR2 YENEEA. CDR3 nucleotide sequence: TGTGCCAGCAGCCAAAGGACTAGCGGGTACACAGATACGCAGTATTTT. It encodes CASSQRTSGYTDTQYF. Full variable domain (missing parts from reference TRBV11-3 and TRBJ2-3): EAGVVQSPRYKIIEKKQPVAFWCNPISGHNTLYWYLQNLGQGPELLIRYENEEAVDDSQLPKDRFSAERLKGVDSTLKIQPAELGDSAVYLCASSQRTSGYTDTQYFGPGTRLTVL.

This clonotype was observed at least ten times. J is TRBJ1-3 and V is TRBV5-5, with no clear D. This CDR3 is 15 amino acids long. CDR1 is SGHKS and CDR2 is YYEKEE in the germline V gene (reference sequence). Trimming took off 1 base at V and 1 base at J, with 9 bases between the two ends. For the CDR3, the DNA is TGTGCCAGCAGCTTGCTCGACACTTCTGGAAACACCATATATTTT. This translates into CASSLLDTSGNTIYF.

There are many counts of this clonotype. The chain employs TRBV19 and TRBJ2-1; 12 bases fit TRBD2. This CDR3 contains 15 residues. The V gene end was trimmed by 5 bases and the J gene end by 4 bases; junction bases not matched to a gene: 3. Germline CDR1 is LNHDA and CDR2 is SQIVND (reference sequence). The CDR3 coding sequence is TGTGCCAGTAGTGGGACTAGCGGGCGTTACAATGAGCAGTTCTTC. This sequence encodes CASSGTSGRYNEQFF.

The V call is TRBV20-1, the J call TRBJ2-7; 9 bases match TRBD2. Germline V CDR1 and CDR2: DFQATT, SNEGSKA (reference sequence). The CDR3 runs 15 residues. Trimming cost V 0 bases and J 3 bases; bases outside gene matches: 6. The CDR3 loop is CSARESLAGNYEQYF. Written as DNA, the CDR3 is TGCAGTGCTAGAGAGTCTCTAGCGGGGAACTACGAGCAGTACTTC.

This chain links TRBV11-2 with TRBJ1-2; the D gene is possibly TRBD1 (6 bases). Germline V gives CDR1 SGHAT, CDR2 FQNNGV. Trimming shortened V by 4 bases and J by 6 bases, and 18 bases separated the two germline ends. The CDR3 sequence is 15 residues long. The CDR3 nucleotides are TGTGCCAGCAGCTCGCAGGGGAGGGTATATCATGGCTACACCTTC. Its protein is CASSSQGRVYHGYTF. Looking up the rest from reference TRBV11-2 and TRBJ1-2 gives the full variable domain: EAGVAQSPRYKIIEKRQSVAFWCNPISGHATLYWYQQILGQGPKLLIQFQNNGVVDDSQLPKDRFSAERLKGVDSTLKIQPAKLEDSAVYLCASSSQGRVYHGYTFGSGTRLTVV.

In its sample, this clonotype was seen many times. This chain uses TRBV20-1 with TRBJ1-4; no clear D gene. Per germline, CDR1 DFQATT and CDR2 SNEGSKA (reference sequence). V gave up 5 bases and J gave up 3 bases, with 10 bases separating them. The CDR3 has 13 residues. CDR3 in amino acids: CSASQPSNEKLFF. CDR3 DNA: TGCAGTGCTTCGCAACCCTCTAATGAAAAACTGTTTTTT.

This clonotype was observed many times. The V gene is TRBV7-2, the J gene TRBJ2-7; weak D call: TRBD2 (6 bases). The CDR3 totals 15 residues. The V gene lost 1 base and the J gene lost 0 bases, with 10 bases spanning the gap. Germline values: CDR1 SGHTA, CDR2 FQGNSA. The CDR3 protein is CASSLGGASSYEQYF. CDR3 sequence (DNA): TGTGCCAGCAGCTTAGGCGGGGCGAGCTCCTACGAGCAGTACTTC.

This clonotype was seen only a few times. This rearrangement joins TRBV2 to TRBJ2-7, with TRBD1 identical over 8 bases. V was pared by 6 bases and J by 2 bases, with 9 bases of the junction left unmatched. CDR1 SNHLY and CDR2 FYNNEI come from the germline V gene. The length of the CDR3 is 15 residues. The CDR3 is CASRDFAGGAYEQYF. In DNA, the CDR3 is TGTGCCAGCAGGGACTTCGCAGGGGGCGCCTACGAGCAGTACTTC.

In this sample, this clonotype turned up a few times. This sequence joins TRBV24-1 and TRBJ2-5; tentatively, D is TRBD1 (5 bases). From germline, CDR1 is KGHDR and CDR2 SFDVKD. The CDR3 is made up of 13 amino acids. Deletions cut 6 bases from V and 4 bases from J, with 11 bases between. The CDR3 DNA reads as TGTGCCACCAGTCGGTCAGGGTTAGAGACCCAGTACTTC. Encoded protein: CATSRSGLETQYF.

This clonotype was found a few times. The chain combines TRBV6-1 with TRBJ2-7; 8 bases match TRBD1. This CDR3 comprises 15 residues. CDR1 and CDR2 from the germline V gene are MNHNS and SASEGT. J was trimmed by 2 bases and V by 4 bases; bases with no gene match: 7. The CDR3 loop is CASSGGTGHPYEQYF. The CDR3 DNA is TGTGCCAGCAGTGGCGGGACAGGCCATCCCTACGAGCAGTACTTC.

The chain employs TRBV19 and TRBJ2-1, with D unclear. This CDR3 has 12 residues. Germline V lookup: CDR1 LNHDA, CDR2 SQIVND (reference sequence). Trimming shortened V by 5 bases and J by 8 bases, and 10 bases separated the two germline ends. This CDR3 is CASSFSPYEQFF. In nucleotides, the CDR3 is TGTGCCAGTAGTTTTTCCCCCTATGAGCAGTTCTTC.

The sample holds many counts of this clonotype. The J gene is TRBJ2-7, the V gene TRBV27; D tentatively reads TRBD1 or TRBD2 (6 bases each). CDR1 is MNHEY, CDR2 SMNVEV, per germline (reference sequence). The V gene lost 11 bases and the J gene lost 7 bases, with 24 bases spanning the gap. The CDR3 totals 14 residues. CDR3 DNA: TGTGCCTCCCGGTGGAGGGGGAGTAGAAGGGAGCAGTACTTC. Translation: CASRWRGSRREQYF.

A word on this clonotype: One junction end does not reproduce the germline sequence, and a read error may be involved. CDR3 amino acids: CVSRSRVDTEAFF. As DNA, the CDR3 is TGTGTCAGCAGGTCCCGCGTAGACACTGAAGCTTTCTTT. The gene calls are TRBV7-9 and TRBJ1-1; D gene ambiguous. Germline CDR1 and CDR2: SEHNR and FQNEAQ (reference sequence). This CDR3 region has 13 residues.

The sample holds many counts of this clonotype. The rearrangement uses TRBV2 and TRBJ2-2, with 9 positions matching TRBD1. After removal of 5 bases from V and 6 bases from J, the junction contained 4 bases not matched to a gene. Germline V gene sequence: CDR1 SNHLY, CDR2 FYNNEI. The CDR3 spans 14 residues. In DNA form, the CDR3 reads TGTGCCAGCAGTCAAGGACAGGGGTCCGGGGAGCTGTTTTTT. It specifies CASSQGQGSGELFF.

This clonotype was seen many times. This chain links TRBV7-9 with TRBJ1-1; 7 bases match TRBD1. The CDR3 loop spans 14 amino acids. The germline V gene encodes CDR1 SEHNR and CDR2 FQNEAQ (reference sequence). J gave up 0 bases and V 7 bases, and 5 bases lay outside the gene matches. The CDR3 DNA reads TGTGCCAGCATCCAGGGGGGCATGAACACTGAAGCTTTCTTT. Translation gives CASIQGGMNTEAFF. The whole variable domain, remainder taken from reference TRBV7-9 and TRBJ1-1, is DTGVSQNPRHKITKRGQNVTFRCDPISEHNRLYWYRQTLGQGPEFLTYFQNEAQLEKSRLLSDRFSAERPKGSFSTLEIQRTEQGDSAMYLCASIQGGMNTEAFFGQGTRLTVV.